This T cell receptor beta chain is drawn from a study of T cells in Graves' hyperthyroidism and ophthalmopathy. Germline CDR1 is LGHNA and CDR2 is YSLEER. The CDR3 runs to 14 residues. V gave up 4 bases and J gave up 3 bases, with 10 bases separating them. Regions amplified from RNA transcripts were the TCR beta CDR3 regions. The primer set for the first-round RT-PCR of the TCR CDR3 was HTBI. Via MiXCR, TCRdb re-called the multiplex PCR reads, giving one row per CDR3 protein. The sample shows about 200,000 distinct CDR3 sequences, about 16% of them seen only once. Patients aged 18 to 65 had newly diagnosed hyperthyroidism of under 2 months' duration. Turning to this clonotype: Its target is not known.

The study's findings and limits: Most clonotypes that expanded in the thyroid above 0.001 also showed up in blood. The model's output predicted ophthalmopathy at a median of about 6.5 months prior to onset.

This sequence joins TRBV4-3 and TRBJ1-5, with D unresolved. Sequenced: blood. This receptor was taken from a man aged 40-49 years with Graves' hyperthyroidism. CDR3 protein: CASSLAANNQPQHF. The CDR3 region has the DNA TGCGCCAGCAGCCTCGCAGCCAACAATCAGCCCCAGCATTTT.